This entry concerns a single TCR beta chain. Assay: immunoSEQ multiplex PCR; the TCRdb copy retains only in-frame clones and omits some. This sample has 95,000 to 120,000 clones, with roughly 80% found just once. These data belong to a study of blood T cell repertoires in COVID-19. CDR1 and CDR2 from the germline V gene are MDHEN and SYDVKM. The V gene lost 6 bases and the J gene lost 4 bases, with 13 bases spanning the gap. The length of the CDR3 is 14 residues. This rearrangement joins TRBV28 to TRBJ1-5; no clear D. The source of this sequence is a man aged 50 to 59 with acute or convalescent COVID-19. Source material: peripheral blood. In DNA, the CDR3 is TGTGCCAGCAGGCCAGGACTTTGGAATCAGCCCCAGCATTTT. As protein: CASRPGLWNQPQHF.